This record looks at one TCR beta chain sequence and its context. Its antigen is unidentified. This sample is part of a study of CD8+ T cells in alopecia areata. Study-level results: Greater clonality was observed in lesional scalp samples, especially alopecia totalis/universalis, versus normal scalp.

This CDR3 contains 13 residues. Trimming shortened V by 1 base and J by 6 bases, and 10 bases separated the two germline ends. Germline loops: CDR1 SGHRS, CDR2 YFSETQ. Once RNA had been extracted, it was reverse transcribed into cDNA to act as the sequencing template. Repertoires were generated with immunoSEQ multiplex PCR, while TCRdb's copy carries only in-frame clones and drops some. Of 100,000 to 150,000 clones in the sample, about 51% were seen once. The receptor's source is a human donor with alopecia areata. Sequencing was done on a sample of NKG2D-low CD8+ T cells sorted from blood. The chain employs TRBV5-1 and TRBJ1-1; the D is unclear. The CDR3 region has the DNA TGCGCCAGCAGCTTGTCGGAGGTCCCTGAAGCTTTCTTT. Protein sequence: CASSLSEVPEAFF.